One and the same sample provided the 11 T cell receptor beta chains below, sequenced in a study of post-analysis software for immune sequencing data. General study points: Patients showed TRBV5-6, TRBV5-1 and TRBV20-1 among four to six TRBV segments more frequent than in controls.

Their antigen targets remain unknown. Unique molecular identifiers featured in each of the TCR beta cDNA libraries. TCRdb used MiXCR to reprocess the PCR reads, holding one entry per CDR3 protein. The sample has roughly 570,000 distinct CDR3 sequences, 34% seen once. Sequencing used blood. These receptor sequences come from a girl younger than 18 with multiple sclerosis.

V and J are TRBV27 and TRBJ2-1; a weak D match, TRBD1 (7 bases). The ends were cut back, 7 bases at V and 9 bases at J, with 10 bases in the middle. The CDR3 covers 11 residues. Germline V gene data show CDR1 as MNHEY and CDR2 as SMNVEV (reference sequence). CDR3 protein: CASTQGGEQFF. For the CDR3, the DNA is TGTGCCAGCACCCAGGGGGGTGAGCAGTTCTTC.

The chain recombines TRBV12-3 or TRBV12-4 with TRBJ2-3; D unclear. V was pared by 5 bases and J by 4 bases, with 13 bases between. CDR3 size: 14 residues. CDR3 DNA sequence: TGTGCCAGCAGTCCCGCCGTAATACCAGATACGCAGTATTTT. Translation: CASSPAVIPDTQYF.

The genes are TRBV28 and TRBJ1-2, with 7 bases identical to TRBD1. The length of the CDR3 is 15 residues. V lost 3 bases, J lost 8 bases, and 12 bases stayed unmatched. Germline V gene lookup returns CDR1 MDHEN and CDR2 SYDVKM. The CDR3 region has the DNA TGTGCCAGCAGTTTCGGGGACAGACTTCTTAAAGGCTACACCTTC. As protein: CASSFGDRLLKGYTF.

The CDR3 nucleotides are TGTGCCAGCAGTGAAGGCCTGACGGGAGGCTACACCTTC. Amino acids: CASSEGLTGGYTF. The chain recombines TRBV6-1 with TRBJ1-2; D not certain. V gave up 1 base and J gave up 8 bases, with 11 bases separating them. The CDR3 is made up of 13 amino acids. From germline, CDR1 is MNHNS and CDR2 SASEGT.

This clonotype showed up just a few times. J is TRBJ2-4 and V is TRBV20-1; 9 nucleotides agree with TRBD1. The DNA matches TRBJ2-5 better at its end, which makes the J call doubtful. This CDR3 is built from 14 residues. Germline loops: CDR1 DFQATT, CDR2 SNEGSKA (reference sequence). CDR3 DNA: TGCAGTGCTAGCTCACAGGGGGCAGGAGAGACCCAGTACTTC. Translated: CSASSQGAGETQYF.

This clonotype was counted ten times or more. The chain recombines TRBV12-3 or TRBV12-4 with TRBJ2-3; TRBD2 agrees at 11 bases. Trimming at V came to 7 bases and at J to 2 bases, leaving 8 bases not matched to a gene. The CDR3 loop spans 16 amino acids. The CDR3 is CASTEGLAATTDTQYF. The CDR3, as DNA: TGTGCCAGCACCGAGGGACTAGCGGCCACCACAGATACGCAGTATTTT.

CDR3 in DNA: TGTGCCCCATTCTACCTACGTTACGAGCAGTACTTC. It specifies CAPFYLRYEQYF. This chain joins TRBV24-1 and TRBJ2-4; D is uncertain. The J call is doubtful: the DNA matches TRBJ2-7 better. Germline V lookup: CDR1 KGHDR, CDR2 SFDVKD. CDR3 length: 12 residues.

V is TRBV5-1 and J is TRBJ2-4; possibly TRBD2 for D (6 bases). This CDR3 contains 14 residues. The germline CDR1 and CDR2 sequences are SGHRS and YFSETQ. Trimming took 4 bases from V and 3 from J, leaving 11 bases between them. Here the CDR3 DNA reads TGCGCCAGCAGCCCCGGGGGTAGCAAAAACATTCAGTACTTC. Translating gives CASSPGGSKNIQYF.

A few counts support this clonotype. Relative to the germline gene, one junction end is altered; a read error may explain this. The chain has TRBV10-2 and TRBJ2-3; D possibly corresponds to TRBD2 (8 bases). The CDR3 spans 14 residues. Germline V lookup: CDR1 WSHSY, CDR2 SAAADI. The CDR3 sequence is CASSAGGGTDMQYF. The DNA for the CDR3 is TGCGCCAGCAGTGCGGGAGGGGGGACAGATATGCAGTATTTT.

The gene calls are TRBV24-1 and TRBJ2-3; the D gene could be TRBD1 or TRBD2 (5 bases each). With 0 bases removed from V and 4 bases from J, the gap between germline ends came to 7 bases. Germline assignment: CDR1 KGHDR and CDR2 SFDVKD. The CDR3 runs 14 residues. The CDR3 DNA follows: TGTGCCACCAGTGATTTGCAGGGACCAGATACGCAGTATTTT. It translates to CATSDLQGPDTQYF.

This clonotype was recorded a few times. The chain links TRBV11-2 to TRBJ2-7, with D perhaps TRBD1 (6 bases). The CDR3 is 15 residues long. The germline V and J ends were trimmed by 5 bases and 2 bases, with 16 bases remaining between them. CDR1 and CDR2 (germline): SGHAT, FQNNGV. The CDR3 nucleotides read TGTGCCAGCAGCCTCTCAGGACAGACCGCCTACGAGCAGTACTTC. Translating gives CASSLSGQTAYEQYF.